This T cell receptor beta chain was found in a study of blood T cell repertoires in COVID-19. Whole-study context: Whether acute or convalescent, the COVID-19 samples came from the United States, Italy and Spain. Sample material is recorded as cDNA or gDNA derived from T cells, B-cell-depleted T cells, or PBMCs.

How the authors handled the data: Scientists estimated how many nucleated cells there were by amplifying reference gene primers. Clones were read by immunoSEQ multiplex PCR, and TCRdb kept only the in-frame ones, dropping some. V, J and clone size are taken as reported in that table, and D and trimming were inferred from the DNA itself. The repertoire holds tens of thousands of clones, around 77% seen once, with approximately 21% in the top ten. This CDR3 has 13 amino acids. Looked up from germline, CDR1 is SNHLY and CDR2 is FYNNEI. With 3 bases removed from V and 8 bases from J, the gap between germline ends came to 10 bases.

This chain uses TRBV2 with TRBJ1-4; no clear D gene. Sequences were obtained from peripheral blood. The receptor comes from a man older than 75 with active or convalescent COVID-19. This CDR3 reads CASSEQLEEKLFF. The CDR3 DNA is TGTGCCAGCAGTGAGCAGCTGGAGGAAAAACTGTTTTTT.